Below, one T cell receptor beta chain is given with its context. The data belong to a study of graft-versus-host responses after intestinal transplantation. Data came from immunoSEQ multiplex PCR; TCRdb stores just in-frame clones and leaves some out. The sample shows under 75,000 clones, 75% to 90% of them seen only once. This CDR3 has 12 amino acids. Germline CDR1 is GTSNPN and CDR2 is SVGIG (reference sequence). The ends lost 1 base at V and 9 bases at J; junction bases unmatched: 5. Lymphocytes from graft epithelium and lamina propria were isolated. The gene calls are TRBV30 and TRBJ2-7, with TRBD1 matching 8 bases. This sequence originates from a human patient who received an intestinal transplant, so some T cells may come from the graft donor. The source was ileum tissue, collected around 350 days after transplant. CDR3 loop: CAWSGTGLMQYF. CDR3 bases: TGTGCCTGGAGTGGGACAGGGTTGATGCAGTACTTC.